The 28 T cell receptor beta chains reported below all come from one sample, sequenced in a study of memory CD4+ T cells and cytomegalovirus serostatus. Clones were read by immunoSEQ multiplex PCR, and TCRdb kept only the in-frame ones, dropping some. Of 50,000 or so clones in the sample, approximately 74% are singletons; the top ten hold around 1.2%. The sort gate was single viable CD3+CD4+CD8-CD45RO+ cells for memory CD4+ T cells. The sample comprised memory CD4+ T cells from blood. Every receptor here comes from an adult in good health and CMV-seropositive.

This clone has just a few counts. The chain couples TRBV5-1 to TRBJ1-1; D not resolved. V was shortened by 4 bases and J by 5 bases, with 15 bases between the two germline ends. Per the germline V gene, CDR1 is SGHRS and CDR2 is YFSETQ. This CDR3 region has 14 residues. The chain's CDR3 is CASSPGPSGTEAFF. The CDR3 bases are TGCGCCAGCAGCCCCGGGCCCTCCGGGACTGAAGCTTTCTTT.

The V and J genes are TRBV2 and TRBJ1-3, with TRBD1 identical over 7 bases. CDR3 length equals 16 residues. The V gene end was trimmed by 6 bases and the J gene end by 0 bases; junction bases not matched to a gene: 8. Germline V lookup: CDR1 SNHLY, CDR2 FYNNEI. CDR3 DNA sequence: TGTGCCAGCAGCTACGGACAGGACTACTCTGGAAACACCATATATTTT. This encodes CASSYGQDYSGNTIYF.

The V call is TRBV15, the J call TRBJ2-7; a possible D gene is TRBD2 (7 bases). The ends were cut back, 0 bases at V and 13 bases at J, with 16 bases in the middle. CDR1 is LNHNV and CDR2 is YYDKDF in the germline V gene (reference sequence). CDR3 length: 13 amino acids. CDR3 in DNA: TGTGCCACCAGCAGAGACGCGGGGGCGCAGGCCTACTTC. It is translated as CATSRDAGAQAYF. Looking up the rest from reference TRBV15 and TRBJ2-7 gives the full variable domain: DAMVIQNPRYQVTQFGKPVTLSCSQTLNHNVMYWYQQKSSQAPKLLFHYYDKDFNNEADTPDNFQSRRPNTSFCFLDIRSPGLGDTAMYLCATSRDAGAQAYFGPGTRLTVT.

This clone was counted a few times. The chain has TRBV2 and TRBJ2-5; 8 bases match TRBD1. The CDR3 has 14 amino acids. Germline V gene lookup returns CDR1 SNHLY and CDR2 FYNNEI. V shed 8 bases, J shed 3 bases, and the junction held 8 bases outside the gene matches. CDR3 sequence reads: CASLQGGVKETQYF. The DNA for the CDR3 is TGTGCCAGCCTACAGGGGGGTGTAAAAGAGACCCAGTACTTC. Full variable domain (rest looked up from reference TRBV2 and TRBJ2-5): EPEVTQTPSHQVTQMGQEVILRCVPISNHLYFYWYRQILGQKVEFLVSFYNNEISEKSEIFDDQFSVERPDGSNFTLKIRSTKLEDSAMYFCASLQGGVKETQYFGPGTRLLVL.

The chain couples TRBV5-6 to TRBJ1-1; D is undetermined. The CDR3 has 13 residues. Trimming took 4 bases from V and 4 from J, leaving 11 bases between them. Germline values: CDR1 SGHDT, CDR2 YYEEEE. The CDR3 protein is CASSPKWGTEAFF. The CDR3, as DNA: TGTGCCAGCAGCCCAAAGTGGGGCACTGAAGCTTTCTTT.

Here the CDR3 reads CASSEGLTYGYTF. CDR3 in DNA: TGTGCCAGCAGCGAAGGATTAACCTATGGCTACACCTTC. The chain recombines TRBV7-2 with TRBJ1-2; no definite D call. The ends were cut back, 5 bases at V and 4 bases at J, with 11 bases in the middle. This CDR3 is 13 amino acids long. The germline V gene has CDR1 SGHTA and CDR2 FQGNSA.

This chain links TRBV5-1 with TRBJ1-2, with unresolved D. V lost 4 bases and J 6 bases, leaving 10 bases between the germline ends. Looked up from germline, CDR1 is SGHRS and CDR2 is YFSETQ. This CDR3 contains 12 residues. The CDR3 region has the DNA TGCGCCAGCAGCGCCTCCTTTAATGGCTACACCTTC. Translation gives CASSASFNGYTF. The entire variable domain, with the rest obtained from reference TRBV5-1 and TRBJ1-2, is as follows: KAGVTQTPRYLIKTRGQQVTLSCSPISGHRSVSWYQQTPGQGLQFLFEYFSETQRNKGNFPGRFSGRQFSNSRSEMNVSTLELGDSALYLCASSASFNGYTFGSGTRLTVV.

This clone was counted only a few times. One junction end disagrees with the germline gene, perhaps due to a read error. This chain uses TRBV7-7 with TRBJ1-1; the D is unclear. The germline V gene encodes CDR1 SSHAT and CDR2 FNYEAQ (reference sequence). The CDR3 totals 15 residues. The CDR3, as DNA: TGTGCTAGCAGCTCAGACCGGGATATGAACACTGAAGCTTTCTTT. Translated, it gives CASSSDRDMNTEAFF.

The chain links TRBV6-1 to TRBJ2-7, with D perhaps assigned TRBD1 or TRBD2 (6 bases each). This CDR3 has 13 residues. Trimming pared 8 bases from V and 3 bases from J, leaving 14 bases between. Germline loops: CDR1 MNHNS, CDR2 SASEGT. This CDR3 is CASARGPHYEQYF. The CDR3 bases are TGTGCCAGCGCACGGGGGCCCCACTACGAGCAGTACTTC.

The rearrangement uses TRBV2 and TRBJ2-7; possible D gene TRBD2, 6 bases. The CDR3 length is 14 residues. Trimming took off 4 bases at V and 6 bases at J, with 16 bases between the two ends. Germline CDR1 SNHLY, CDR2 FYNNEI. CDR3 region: CASSAVVPGGEQYF. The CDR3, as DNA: TGTGCCAGCAGTGCTGTGGTCCCCGGGGGCGAGCAGTACTTC.

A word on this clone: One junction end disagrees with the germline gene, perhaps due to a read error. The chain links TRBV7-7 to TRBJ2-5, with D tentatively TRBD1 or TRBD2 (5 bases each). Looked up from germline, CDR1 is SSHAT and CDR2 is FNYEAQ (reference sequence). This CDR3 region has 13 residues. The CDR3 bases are TGTGCTAGCAGCGGAGACAGTCAAGAGACCCAGTACTTC. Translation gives CASSGDSQETQYF.

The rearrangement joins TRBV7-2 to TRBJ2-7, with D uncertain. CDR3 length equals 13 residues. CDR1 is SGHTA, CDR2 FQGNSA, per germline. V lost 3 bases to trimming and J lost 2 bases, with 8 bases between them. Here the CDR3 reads CASSLGLAYEQYF. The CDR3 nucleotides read TGTGCCAGCAGCTTGGGCCTTGCCTACGAGCAGTACTTC. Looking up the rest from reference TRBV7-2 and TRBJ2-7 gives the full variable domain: GAGVSQSPSNKVTEKGKDVELRCDPISGHTALYWYRQSLGQGLEFLIYFQGNSAPDKSGLPSDRFSAERTGGSVSTLTIQRTQQEDSAVYLCASSLGLAYEQYFGPGTRLTVT.

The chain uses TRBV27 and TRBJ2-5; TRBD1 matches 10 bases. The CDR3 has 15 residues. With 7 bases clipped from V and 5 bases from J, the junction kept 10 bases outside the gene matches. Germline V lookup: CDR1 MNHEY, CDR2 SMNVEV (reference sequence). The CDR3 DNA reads TGTGCCAGCACCACTTTTCGGGACAGGGGTGAGACCCAGTACTTC. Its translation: CASTTFRDRGETQYF.

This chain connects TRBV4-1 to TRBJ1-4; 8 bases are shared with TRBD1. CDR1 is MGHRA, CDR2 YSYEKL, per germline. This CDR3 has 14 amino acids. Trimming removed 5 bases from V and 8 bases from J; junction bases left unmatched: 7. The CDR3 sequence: CASSGRGRPEKLFF. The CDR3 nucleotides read TGCGCCAGCAGCGGCAGGGGGCGGCCCGAAAAACTGTTTTTT.

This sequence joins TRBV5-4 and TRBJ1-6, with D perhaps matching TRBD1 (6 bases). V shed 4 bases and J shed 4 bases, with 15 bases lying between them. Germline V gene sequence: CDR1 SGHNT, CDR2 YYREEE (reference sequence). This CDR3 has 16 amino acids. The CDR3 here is CASSRGGAAYNSPLHF. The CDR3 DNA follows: TGTGCCAGCAGCCGGGGGGGGGCTGCTTATAATTCACCCCTCCACTTT.

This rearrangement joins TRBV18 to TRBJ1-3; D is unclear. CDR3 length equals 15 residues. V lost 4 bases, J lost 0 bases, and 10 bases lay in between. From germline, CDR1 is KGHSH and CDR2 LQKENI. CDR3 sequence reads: CASSLGSTSGNTIYF. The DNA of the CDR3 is TGTGCCAGCTCACTTGGGTCGACCTCTGGAAACACCATATATTTT.

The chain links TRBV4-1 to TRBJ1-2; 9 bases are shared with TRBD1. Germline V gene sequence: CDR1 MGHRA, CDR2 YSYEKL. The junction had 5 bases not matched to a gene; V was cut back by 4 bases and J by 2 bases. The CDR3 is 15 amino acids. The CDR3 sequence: CASSLGGTGNYGYTF. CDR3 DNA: TGCGCCAGCAGCCTGGGGGGGACAGGGAACTATGGCTACACCTTC.

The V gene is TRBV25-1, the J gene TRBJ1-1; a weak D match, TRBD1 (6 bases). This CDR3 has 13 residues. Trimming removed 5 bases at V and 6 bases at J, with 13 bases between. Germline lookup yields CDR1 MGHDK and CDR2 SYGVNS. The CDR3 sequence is CASSQQGDAEAFF. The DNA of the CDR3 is TGTGCCAGCAGTCAACAGGGAGACGCTGAAGCTTTCTTT.

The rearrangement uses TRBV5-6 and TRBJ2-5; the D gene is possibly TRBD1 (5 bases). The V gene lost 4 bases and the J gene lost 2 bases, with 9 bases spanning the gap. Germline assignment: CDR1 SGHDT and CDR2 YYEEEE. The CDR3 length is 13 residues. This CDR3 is CASSPDRQETQYF. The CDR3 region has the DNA TGTGCCAGCAGCCCTGACAGACAAGAGACCCAGTACTTC.

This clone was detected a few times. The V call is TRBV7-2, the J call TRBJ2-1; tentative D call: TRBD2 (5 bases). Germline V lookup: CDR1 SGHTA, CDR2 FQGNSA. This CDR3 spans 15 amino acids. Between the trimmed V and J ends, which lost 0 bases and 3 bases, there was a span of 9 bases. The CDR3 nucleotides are TGTGCCAGCAGCTTAGCCGGGAACTTCTACAATGAGCAGTTCTTC. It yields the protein CASSLAGNFYNEQFF.

The CDR3 DNA is TGTGCCAGCAGTGAGGGCAGGGGAAGTGAAAAACTGTTTTTT. Protein product: CASSEGRGSEKLFF. This chain connects TRBV2 to TRBJ1-4, with a possible D match to TRBD1 (6 bases). Germline values: CDR1 SNHLY, CDR2 FYNNEI. V was clipped by 3 bases and J by 7 bases, with 12 bases between them. There are 14 residues in the CDR3.

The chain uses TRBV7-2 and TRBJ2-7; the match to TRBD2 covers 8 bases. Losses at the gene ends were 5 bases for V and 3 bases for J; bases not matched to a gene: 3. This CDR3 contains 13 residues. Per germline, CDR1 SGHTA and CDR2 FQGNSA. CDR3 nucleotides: TGTGCCAGCAGCGAAAGCGGGGGCTACGAGCAGTACTTC. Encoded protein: CASSESGGYEQYF.

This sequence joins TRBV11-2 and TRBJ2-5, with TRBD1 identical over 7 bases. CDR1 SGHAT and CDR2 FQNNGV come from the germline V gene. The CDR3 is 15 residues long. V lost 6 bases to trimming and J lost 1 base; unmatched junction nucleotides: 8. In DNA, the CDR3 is TGTGCCAGCAGTTCTCTTGGGACAGTCCAAGAGACCCAGTACTTC. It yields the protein CASSSLGTVQETQYF. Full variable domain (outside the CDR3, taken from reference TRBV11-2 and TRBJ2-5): EAGVAQSPRYKIIEKRQSVAFWCNPISGHATLYWYQQILGQGPKLLIQFQNNGVVDDSQLPKDRFSAERLKGVDSTLKIQPAKLEDSAVYLCASSSLGTVQETQYFGPGTRLLVL.

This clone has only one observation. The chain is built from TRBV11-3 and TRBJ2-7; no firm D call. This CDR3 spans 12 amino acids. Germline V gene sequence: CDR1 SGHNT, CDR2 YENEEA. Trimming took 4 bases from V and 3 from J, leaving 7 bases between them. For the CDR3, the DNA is TGTGCCAGCAGCTCGGACGGCTACGAGCAGTACTTC. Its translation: CASSSDGYEQYF.

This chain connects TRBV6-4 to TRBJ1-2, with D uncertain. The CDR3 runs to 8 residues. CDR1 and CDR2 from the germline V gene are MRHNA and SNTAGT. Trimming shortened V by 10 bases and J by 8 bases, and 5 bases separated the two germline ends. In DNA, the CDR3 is TGTGCCACCGCGGGCTACACCTTC. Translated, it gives CATAGYTF.

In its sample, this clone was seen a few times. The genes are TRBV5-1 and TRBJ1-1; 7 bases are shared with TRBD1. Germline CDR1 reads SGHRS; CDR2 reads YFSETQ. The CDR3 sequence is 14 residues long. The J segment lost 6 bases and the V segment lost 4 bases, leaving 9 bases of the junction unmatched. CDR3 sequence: CASSINTGDSEAFF. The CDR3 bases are TGCGCCAGCAGCATAAATACAGGGGATTCTGAAGCTTTCTTT. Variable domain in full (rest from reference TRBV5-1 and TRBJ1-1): KAGVTQTPRYLIKTRGQQVTLSCSPISGHRSVSWYQQTPGQGLQFLFEYFSETQRNKGNFPGRFSGRQFSNSRSEMNVSTLELGDSALYLCASSINTGDSEAFFGQGTRLTVV.

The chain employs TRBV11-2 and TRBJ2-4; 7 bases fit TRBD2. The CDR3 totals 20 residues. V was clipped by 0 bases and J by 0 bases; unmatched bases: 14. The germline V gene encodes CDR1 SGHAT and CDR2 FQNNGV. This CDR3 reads CASSLDGALAAAVAKNIQYF. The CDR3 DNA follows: TGTGCCAGCAGCTTAGACGGCGCTCTAGCGGCGGCAGTAGCCAAAAACATTCAGTACTTC.

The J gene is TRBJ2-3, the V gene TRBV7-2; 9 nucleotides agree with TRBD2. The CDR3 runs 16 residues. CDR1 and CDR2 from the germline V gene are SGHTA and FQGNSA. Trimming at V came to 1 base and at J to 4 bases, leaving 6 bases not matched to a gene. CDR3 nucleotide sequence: TGTGCCAGCAGCTTAGGTAGCGGGGGAGGTGCAGATACGCAGTATTTT. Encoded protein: CASSLGSGGGADTQYF.